This T cell receptor (beta chain) was retrieved from a study of T-cell memory formation after mild COVID-19 (TCRdb year 2021). As for the study more broadly: Most TCR sequence clusters were specific to one of the two donors. Two young, previously healthy adult volunteers made up the cohort, one male and one female. In a couple of donors, T-cell clones that expanded and contracted after mild COVID-19 were followed by sequencing TCRalpha and TCRbeta repertoires longitudinally.

The CDR3, from cysteine to phenylalanine, totals 12 residues. Only the CDR3 region is kept as DNA, spanning 36 bases read in frame from base 1. CDR1 is given as ENHRY and CDR2 as SYGVKD, both from the germline V gene. V was cut back by 0 bases and J by 8 bases, leaving a gap of 4 bases between them. Beyond this particular receptor, the publication reports: Some responding clones were found in pre-infection memory, which suggests that pre-existing cross-reactive memory T cells took part in the SARS-CoV-2 response. From day 15 to 85, contracting clones showed balanced CD4/CD8 phenotypes, whereas a second wave of clones that expanded from day 15 to 37 leaned towards CD4+. The second-wave clones that peaked on day 37 were not confirmed to be SARS-CoV-2 specific. Contracting CD4+ clones were located mainly in the CM and EM memory subsets, whereas CD8+ clones were found to be enriched in EMRA. The study covered only a couple of mild cases, and larger cohorts including severe cases with pre-infection samples were considered necessary.

PBMCs were isolated by Ficoll-Paque density gradient centrifugation. TCRdb names Illumina NovaSeq 6000 as the instrument used. Using 5'RACE with constant-segment primers, TCRalpha and TCRbeta cDNA libraries were constructed, with sample barcodes and unique molecular identifiers added in the process. RNA was extracted from every sample with Trizol reagent. Amplification of the libraries took two PCR steps, and the second step added a second sample barcode plus Illumina TruSeq adapters. Sequencing of the libraries was done on an Illumina NovaSeq, producing 2 x 150 bp paired-end reads. In the original analysis: The reads were demultiplexed and collapsed into UMI-guided consensus sequences using migec v1.2.7. Using mixcr v2.1.11, UMI consensuses were aligned to TRA and TRB V and J templates and then assembled into clonotypes. A clonotype was counted as expanded or contracted only if both edgeR and NoisET called the change significant, with noise models trained on biological replicates. For edgeR calls, the thresholds were a false discovery rate-adjusted p below 0.01 and a log2 fold-change of 1. As an exploratory analysis of dynamics, max-normalized trajectories of the 1000 most abundant clonotypes were examined with PCA combined with hierarchical clustering. The CD4 or CD8 phenotype of responding clones was assigned using the separately sequenced CD4+ and CD8+ repertoires. TCRdb cleaned the public reads at Q25 with fastp, built clones with MiXCR and kept in-frame beta chains. When rows share a CDR3 protein, they turn into one entry using the most common DNA and genes. TCRdb's processing, not the authors' own work, is the source of the V and J calls. Present in this sample are more than 250,000 distinct CDR3 sequences, approximately 18% of which were seen just once. The ten largest clones capture roughly 23% of the sample.

This clonotype occurred a few times. It has no known antigen specificity. Base quality data are lacking; no much larger clone is found one base away. The source material was PBMCs or a T cell subset sorted from them (not recorded which). The sequence was obtained from a man aged 18 to 29 who had mild COVID-19 (a few samples of this study predate the infection). The sample titles of this study are shuffled in the database, so cell type and time point are left out; the donor was told from shared clones. The receptor chain draws on TRBV10-3 and TRBJ2-2, with no confident D gene call. The DNA sequence is TGTGCCATCAGTGAGTCGTTGGGGGAGCTGTTTTTT. Its amino acids are CAISESLGELFF.